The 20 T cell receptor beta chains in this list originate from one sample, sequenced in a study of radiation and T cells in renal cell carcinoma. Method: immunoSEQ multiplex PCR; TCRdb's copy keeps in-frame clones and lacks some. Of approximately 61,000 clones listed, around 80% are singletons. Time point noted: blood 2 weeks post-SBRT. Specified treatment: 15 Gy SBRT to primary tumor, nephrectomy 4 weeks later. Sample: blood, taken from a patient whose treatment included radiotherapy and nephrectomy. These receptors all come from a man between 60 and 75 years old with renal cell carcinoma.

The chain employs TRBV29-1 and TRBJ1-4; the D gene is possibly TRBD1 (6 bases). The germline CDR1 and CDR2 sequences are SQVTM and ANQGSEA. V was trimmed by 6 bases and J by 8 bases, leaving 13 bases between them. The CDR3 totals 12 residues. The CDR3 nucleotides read TGCAGCGTCGGGGGGGGGCGAGAAAAACTGTTTTTT. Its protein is CSVGGGREKLFF.

Here the CDR3 reads CASSLDLAGGSYNEQFF. DNA for the CDR3: TGTGCCAGCAGCCTCGATTTAGCGGGAGGCTCCTACAATGAGCAGTTCTTC. V gene TRBV7-9 combines with J gene TRBJ2-1; 10 nucleotides agree with TRBD2. The CDR3 has 17 residues. The V segment lost 5 bases and the J segment 0 bases; nucleotides outside the gene matches: 7. Germline V lookup: CDR1 SEHNR, CDR2 FQNEAQ (reference sequence).

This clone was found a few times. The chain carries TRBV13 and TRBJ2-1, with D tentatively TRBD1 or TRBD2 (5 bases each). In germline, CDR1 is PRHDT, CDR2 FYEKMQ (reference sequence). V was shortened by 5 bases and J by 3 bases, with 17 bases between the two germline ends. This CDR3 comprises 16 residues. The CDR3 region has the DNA TGTGCCAGCAGCGGAACAACAGGAGGTATCTACAATGAGCAGTTCTTC. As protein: CASSGTTGGIYNEQFF.

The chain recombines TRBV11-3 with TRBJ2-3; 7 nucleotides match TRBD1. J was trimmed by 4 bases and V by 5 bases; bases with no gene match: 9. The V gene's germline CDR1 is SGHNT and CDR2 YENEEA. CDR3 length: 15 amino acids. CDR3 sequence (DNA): TGTGCCAGCAGCGGACGAACAGGGGATGCAGATACGCAGTATTTT. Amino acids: CASSGRTGDADTQYF.

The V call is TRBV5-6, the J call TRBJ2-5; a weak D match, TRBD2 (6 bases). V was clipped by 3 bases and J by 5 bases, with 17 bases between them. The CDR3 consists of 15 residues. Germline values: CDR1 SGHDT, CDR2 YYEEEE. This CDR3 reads CASSWRGFGKETQYF. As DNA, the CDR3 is TGTGCCAGCAGCTGGAGGGGTTTTGGTAAGGAGACCCAGTACTTC.

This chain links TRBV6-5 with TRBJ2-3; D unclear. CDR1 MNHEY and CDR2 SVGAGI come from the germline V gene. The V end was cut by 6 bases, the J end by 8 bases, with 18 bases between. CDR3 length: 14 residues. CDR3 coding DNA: TGTGCCAGCAGCCGCGCCCTTGGGTCGGGTACGCAGTATTTT. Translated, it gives CASSRALGSGTQYF.

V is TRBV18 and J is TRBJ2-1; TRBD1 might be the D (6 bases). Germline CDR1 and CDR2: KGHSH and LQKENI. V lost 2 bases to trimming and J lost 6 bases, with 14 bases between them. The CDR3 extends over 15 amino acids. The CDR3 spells CASSPNREQGNEQFF. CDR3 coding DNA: TGTGCCAGCTCACCAAACAGGGAGCAGGGCAATGAGCAGTTCTTC.

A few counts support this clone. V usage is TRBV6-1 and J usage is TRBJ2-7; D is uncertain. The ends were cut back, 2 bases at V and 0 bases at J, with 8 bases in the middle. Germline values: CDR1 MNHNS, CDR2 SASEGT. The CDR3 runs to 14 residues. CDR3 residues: CASSEMHSSYEQYV. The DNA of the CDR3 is TGTGCCAGCAGTGAAATGCACAGCTCCTACGAGCAGTACGTC.

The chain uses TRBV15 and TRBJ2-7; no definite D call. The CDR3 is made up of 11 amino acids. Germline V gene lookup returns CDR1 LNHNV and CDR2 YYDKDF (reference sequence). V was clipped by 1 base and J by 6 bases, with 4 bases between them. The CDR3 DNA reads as TGTGCCACCAGCAGAGGCGCCGAGCAGTACGTC. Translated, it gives CATSRGAEQYV.

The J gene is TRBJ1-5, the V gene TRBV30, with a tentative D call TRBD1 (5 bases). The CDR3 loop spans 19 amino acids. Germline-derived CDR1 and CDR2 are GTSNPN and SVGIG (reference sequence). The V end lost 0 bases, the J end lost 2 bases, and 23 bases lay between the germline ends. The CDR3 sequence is CAWSVGPPTLGLGNQPQHF. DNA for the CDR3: TGTGCCTGGAGTGTGGGGCCCCCCACACTCGGTCTGGGCAATCAGCCCCAGCATTTT.

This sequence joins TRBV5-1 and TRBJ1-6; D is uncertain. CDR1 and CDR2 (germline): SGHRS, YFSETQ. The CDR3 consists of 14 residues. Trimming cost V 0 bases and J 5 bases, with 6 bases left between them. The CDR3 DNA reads TGCGCCAGCAGCTTGGTAACAGATAATTCACCCCTCCACTTT. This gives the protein CASSLVTDNSPLHF.

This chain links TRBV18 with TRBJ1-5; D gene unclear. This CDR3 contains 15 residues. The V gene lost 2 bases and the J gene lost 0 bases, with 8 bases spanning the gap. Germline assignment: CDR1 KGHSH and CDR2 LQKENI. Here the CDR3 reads CASSPRRVSNQPQHF. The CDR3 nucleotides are TGTGCCAGCTCACCAAGGAGGGTTAGCAATCAGCCCCAGCATTTT.

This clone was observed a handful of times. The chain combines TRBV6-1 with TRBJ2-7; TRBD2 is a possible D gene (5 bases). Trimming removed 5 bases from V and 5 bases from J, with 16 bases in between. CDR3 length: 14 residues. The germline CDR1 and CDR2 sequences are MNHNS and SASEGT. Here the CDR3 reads CASSSGLSLDEQYF. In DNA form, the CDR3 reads TGTGCCAGCAGTTCCGGACTTTCTCTCGACGAGCAGTACTTC.

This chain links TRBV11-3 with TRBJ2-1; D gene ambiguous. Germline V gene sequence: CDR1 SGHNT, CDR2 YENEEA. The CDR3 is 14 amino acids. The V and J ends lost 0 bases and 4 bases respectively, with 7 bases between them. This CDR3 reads CASSLESGYNEQFF. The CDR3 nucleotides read TGTGCCAGCAGCTTAGAGTCTGGGTACAATGAGCAGTTCTTC.

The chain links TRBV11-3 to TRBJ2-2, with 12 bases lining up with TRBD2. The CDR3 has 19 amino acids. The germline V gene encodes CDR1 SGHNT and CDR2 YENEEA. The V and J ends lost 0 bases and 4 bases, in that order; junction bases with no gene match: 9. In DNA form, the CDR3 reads TGTGCCAGCAGCTTAGATCGTTGGCTAGCGGGGGGGCCCACCGGGGAGCTGTTTTTT. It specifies CASSLDRWLAGGPTGELFF.

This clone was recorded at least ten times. CDR3 region: CATSRDRGKNQPQHF. The CDR3 nucleotides are TGTGCCACCAGCAGGGACAGGGGGAAGAATCAGCCCCAGCATTTT. The V gene is TRBV15, the J gene TRBJ1-5; 10 bases are a match to TRBD1. The V gene end was trimmed by 3 bases and the J gene end by 4 bases; junction bases not matched to a gene: 3. This CDR3 spans 15 amino acids. Germline CDR1 LNHNV, CDR2 YYDKDF (reference sequence).

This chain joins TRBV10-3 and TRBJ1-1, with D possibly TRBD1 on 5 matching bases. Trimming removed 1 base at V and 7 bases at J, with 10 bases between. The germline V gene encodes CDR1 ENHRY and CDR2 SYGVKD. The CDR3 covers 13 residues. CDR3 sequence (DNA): TGTGCCATCAGTGAGTACGGGGACGGTGAAGCTTTCTTT. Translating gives CAISEYGDGEAFF.

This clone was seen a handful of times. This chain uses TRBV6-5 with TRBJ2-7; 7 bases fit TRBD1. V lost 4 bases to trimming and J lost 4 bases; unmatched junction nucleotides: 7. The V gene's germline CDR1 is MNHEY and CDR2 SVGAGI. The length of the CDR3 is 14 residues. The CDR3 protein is CASSSLTGEYEQYF. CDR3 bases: TGTGCCAGCAGTTCTCTAACAGGGGAATACGAGCAGTACTTC.

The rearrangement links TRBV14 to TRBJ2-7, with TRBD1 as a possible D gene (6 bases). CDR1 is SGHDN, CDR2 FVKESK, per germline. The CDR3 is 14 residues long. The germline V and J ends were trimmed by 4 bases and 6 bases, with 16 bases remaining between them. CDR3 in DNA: TGTGCCAGCAGCCCCCGTGGGGGCCCTTCCGAGCAGTACTTC. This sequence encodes CASSPRGGPSEQYF.

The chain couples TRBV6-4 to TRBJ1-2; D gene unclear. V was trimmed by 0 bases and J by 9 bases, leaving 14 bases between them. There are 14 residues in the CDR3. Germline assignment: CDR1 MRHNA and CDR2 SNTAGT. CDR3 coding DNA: TGTGCCAGCAGTGACTCGGCCGTTGGAGGCAGCTACACCTTC. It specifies CASSDSAVGGSYTF.